A selection of T cell receptor beta chains follows, all from one sample in a study of Graves' ophthalmopathy and Graves' hyperthyroidism. Using its own MiXCR run on the multiplex PCR reads, TCRdb lists one record per CDR3 protein. The data contain about 480,000 distinct CDR3 sequences, around an eighth of them singletons. Input material: blood. The receptors derive from a woman younger than 45 with Graves' ophthalmopathy. Each CDR3 is given with its conserved first and last residue. D genes are given only for firm matches. Some rows have no size entry. The others give once, few or many, or a class for an expanded clone.

abundance,j_gene,v_gene,d_gene,CDR3aa,CDR3nt
-,TRBJ2-5,TRBV20-1,TRBD2,CSARSMTSGEETQYF,TGCAGTGCTAGATCCATGACTAGCGGGGAAGAGACCCAGTACTTC
many,TRBJ2-1,TRBV20-1,TRBD2,CSAGKGLAPSSYNEQFF,TGCAGTGCTGGAAAGGGACTAGCTCCGAGCTCCTACAATGAGCAGTTCTTC
many,TRBJ1-2,TRBV19,-,CASSIGEDYGYTF,TGTGCCAGTAGTATTGGGGAAGACTATGGCTACACCTTC
few,TRBJ2-7,TRBV30,-,CAWTPTALGGEQYF,TGTGCCTGGACTCCGACAGCGTTGGGTGGAGAGCAGTACTTC
many,TRBJ2-2,TRBV11-3,-,CASSLASPGELFF,TGTGCCAGCAGCTTAGCTAGCCCCGGGGAGCTGTTTTTT
once,TRBJ2-5,TRBV28,-,CASSDSAQETQYF,TGTGCCAGCAGTGACAGCGCCCAAGAGACCCAGTACTTC
many,TRBJ1-2,TRBV10-3,-,CAISESIRESGYTF,TGTGCCATCAGTGAGTCGATTAGGGAGAGCGGCTACACCTTC
-,TRBJ1-2,TRBV29-1,-,CSVEDPAPFYGYTF,TGCAGCGTTGAAGATCCGGCACCATTCTATGGCTACACCTTC
many,TRBJ1-1,TRBV24-1,-,CATSDSGPTEAFF,TGTGCCACCAGTGACTCAGGGCCCACTGAAGCTTTCTTT
many,TRBJ2-7,TRBV3-1,TRBD2,CASSQDIAGGGEQYF,TGTGCCAGCAGCCAAGATATAGCGGGAGGGGGCGAGCAGTACTTC
many,TRBJ2-5,TRBV15,-,CATSRGLQQQETQYF,TGTGCCACCAGCAGAGGGCTTCAACAACAAGAGACCCAGTACTTC
many,TRBJ1-2,TRBV15,-,CATSRDDVGGYTF,TGTGCCACCAGCAGAGATGACGTCGGTGGCTACACCTTC
many,TRBJ1-2,TRBV20-1,-,CSARPATDYGYTF,TGCAGTGCTAGACCGGCGACAGACTATGGCTACACCTTC
few,TRBJ1-5,TRBV27,-,CASSPVRGVGQPQHF,TGTGCCAGCAGCCCCGTAAGGGGGGTTGGTCAGCCCCAGCATTTT
many,TRBJ2-7,TRBV20-1,-,CSASSGKREQYF,TGCAGTGCTAGTTCGGGGAAGAGGGAGCAGTACTTC
few,TRBJ2-2,TRBV28,-,CASSSRTERNTGELFF,TGTGCCAGCAGTTCCCGGACCGAACGTAACACCGGGGAGCTGTTTTTT
-,TRBJ1-1,TRBV12-3/TRBV12-4,-,CASSLGVAGAQNTEAFF,TGTGCCAGCAGCTTGGGGGTAGCGGGGGCCCAGAACACTGAAGCTTTCTTT
many,TRBJ1-1,TRBV2,TRBD1,CASMPGQGVTEAFF,TGTGCCAGCATGCCGGGACAGGGGGTGACTGAAGCTTTCTTT
few,TRBJ1-1,TRBV12-3/TRBV12-4,TRBD1,CASSFGTGGPTEAFF,TGTGCCAGCAGTTTTGGTACAGGGGGGCCCACTGAAGCTTTCTTT
-,TRBJ1-6,TRBV20-1,-,CSARDIGQDNSPLHF,TGCAGTGCTAGAGATATAGGACAAGATAATTCACCCCTCCACTTT
few,TRBJ1-3,TRBV5-6,-,CASNPGTTGNTIYF,TGTGCCAGCAACCCCGGGACAACGGGAAACACCATATATTTT
many,TRBJ1-2,TRBV30,-,CAWSVMLGNGYTF,TGTGCCTGGAGTGTGATGTTAGGCAATGGCTACACCTTC
many,TRBJ1-5,TRBV12-3/TRBV12-4,-,CASRDTGKEPQHF,TGTGCCAGCAGAGACACAGGGAAAGAGCCCCAGCATTTT
many,TRBJ1-2,TRBV12-3/TRBV12-4,-,CASSLGQLKYGYTF,TGTGCCAGCAGCCTTGGACAGCTGAAATATGGCTACACCTTC
many,TRBJ2-5,TRBV12-3/TRBV12-4,-,CASSLASGVETQYF,TGTGCCAGCAGTTTAGCTAGCGGAGTAGAGACCCAGTACTTC
-,TRBJ1-1,TRBV30,-,CAWSGGMNTEAFF,TGTGCCTGGAGTGGAGGGATGAACACTGAAGCTTTCTTT
many,TRBJ2-7,TRBV4-2,TRBD1,CASSQDEGATGSPYEQYF,TGTGCCAGCAGCCAAGATGAGGGGGCGACAGGGTCCCCCTACGAGCAGTACTTC
few,TRBJ2-7,TRBV18,-,CASSPGSRREQYF,TGTGCCAGCTCACCCGGTTCTCGTCGAGAGCAGTACTTC
many,TRBJ2-5,TRBV29-1,TRBD1,CSVVPTGVETQYF,TGCAGCGTTGTACCGACAGGGGTGGAGACCCAGTACTTC
many,TRBJ2-7,TRBV18,-,CASSPPSGLAYEQYF,TGTGCCAGCTCACCACCTTCGGGACTGGCCTACGAGCAGTACTTC
few,TRBJ2-7,TRBV30,TRBD2,CAWRSPGGLAGNEQYF,TGTGCCTGGCGTTCGCCCGGGGGACTAGCGGGAAACGAGCAGTACTTC
-,TRBJ2-7,TRBV6-2/TRBV6-3,-,CASGNNYEQYF,TGTGCCAGCGGGAACAACTACGAGCAGTACTTC
many,TRBJ1-1,TRBV5-1,-,CASSLGGIIGNTEAFF,TGCGCCAGCAGCTTGGGAGGGATAATCGGGAACACTGAAGCTTTCTTT
many,TRBJ2-7,TRBV6-2/TRBV6-3,-,CASSRTYEQYF,TGTGCCAGCAGCAGAACCTACGAGCAGTACTTC
many,TRBJ1-6,TRBV27,-,CASSSGRNGNSPLHF,TGTGCCAGCAGTTCAGGACGTAATGGTAATTCACCCCTCCACTTT
-,TRBJ1-2,TRBV29-1,TRBD1,CSVDQGGGYTF,TGCAGCGTTGACCAGGGGGGAGGCTACACCTTC
many,TRBJ2-3,TRBV9,-,CASSEDSRTDTQYF,TGTGCCAGCAGCGAGGACAGTCGCACAGATACGCAGTATTTT
-,TRBJ2-7,TRBV30,-,CACRELAYEQYF,TGTGCCTGCCGGGAATTGGCCTACGAGCAGTACTTC
few,TRBJ1-6,TRBV28,-,CASSLPSGLSNSPLHF,TGTGCCAGCAGTTTACCCTCGGGCCTAAGTAATTCACCCCTCCACTTT
many,TRBJ2-7,TRBV10-3,-,CAISESRRPYEQYF,TGTGCCATCAGTGAGTCGAGGCGACCGTACGAGCAGTACTTC
-,TRBJ2-5,TRBV7-8,-,CASIHFSGEETQYF,TGTGCCAGCATCCACTTCTCCGGGGAGGAGACCCAGTACTTC
many,TRBJ2-4,TRBV2,-,CASKYTLAKNIQYF,TGTGCCAGCAAATACACCTTAGCCAAAAACATTCAGTACTTC
many,TRBJ2-7,TRBV6-5,-,CASSYSRWPYIAYEQYF,TGTGCCAGCAGTTACTCGAGGTGGCCGTATATCGCCTACGAGCAGTACTTC
many,TRBJ2-5,TRBV6-1,-,CASRRQETQYF,TGTGCCAGCAGGCGACAAGAGACCCAGTACTTC
many,TRBJ2-5,TRBV4-1,TRBD1,CASSQITLRDRKYF,TGCGCCAGCAGCCAAATCACTCTCCGGGACAGGAAGTACTTC
-,TRBJ1-1,TRBV5-1,-,CASSFTRGYSSEAFF,TGCGCCAGCAGCTTCACTAGGGGTTATAGCTCTGAAGCTTTCTTT